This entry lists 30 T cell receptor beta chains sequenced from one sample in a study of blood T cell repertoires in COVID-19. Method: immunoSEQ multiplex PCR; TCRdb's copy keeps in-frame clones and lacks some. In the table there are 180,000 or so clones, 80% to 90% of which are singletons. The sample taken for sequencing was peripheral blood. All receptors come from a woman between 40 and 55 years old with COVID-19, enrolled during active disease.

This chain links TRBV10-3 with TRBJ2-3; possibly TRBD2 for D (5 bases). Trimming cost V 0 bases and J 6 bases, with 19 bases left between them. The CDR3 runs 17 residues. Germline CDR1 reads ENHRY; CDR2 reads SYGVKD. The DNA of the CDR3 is TGTGCCATCAGTGAGTCTACGCGGCAGGAGGTTGGGGATACGCAGTATTTT. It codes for CAISESTRQEVGDTQYF.

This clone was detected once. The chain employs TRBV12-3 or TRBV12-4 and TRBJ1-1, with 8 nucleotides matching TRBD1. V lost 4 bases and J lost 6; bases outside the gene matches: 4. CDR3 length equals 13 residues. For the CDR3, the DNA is TGTGCCAGCAGTTCTACGGACAGGGCTGAAGCTTTCTTT. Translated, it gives CASSSTDRAEAFF.

Here the CDR3 reads CASRAEGDTQYF. The CDR3 region has the DNA TGCGCCAGCAGGGCGGAGGGGGATACGCAGTATTTT. The rearrangement joins TRBV5-1 to TRBJ2-3, with D perhaps matching TRBD2 (6 bases). The ends were cut back, 5 bases at V and 6 bases at J, with 10 bases in the middle. The germline gives CDR1 SGHRS, CDR2 YFSETQ. The CDR3 contains 12 residues.

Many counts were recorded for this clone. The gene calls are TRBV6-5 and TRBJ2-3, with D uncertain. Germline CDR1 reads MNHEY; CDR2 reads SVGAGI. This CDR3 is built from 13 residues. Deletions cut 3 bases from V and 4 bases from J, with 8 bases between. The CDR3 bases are TGTGCCAGCAGTTATCTGTCAGCAGATACGCAGTATTTT. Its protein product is CASSYLSADTQYF.

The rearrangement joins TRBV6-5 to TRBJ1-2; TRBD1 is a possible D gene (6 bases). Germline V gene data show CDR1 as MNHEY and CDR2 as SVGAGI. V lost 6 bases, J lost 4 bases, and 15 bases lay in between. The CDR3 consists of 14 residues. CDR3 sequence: CASRSGHQIYGYTF. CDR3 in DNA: TGTGCCAGCAGGTCGGGACACCAAATCTATGGCTACACCTTC.

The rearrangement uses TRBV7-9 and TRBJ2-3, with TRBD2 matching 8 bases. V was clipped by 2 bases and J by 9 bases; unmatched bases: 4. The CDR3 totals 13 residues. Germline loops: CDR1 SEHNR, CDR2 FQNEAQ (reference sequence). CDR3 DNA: TGTGCCAGCAGCTTATATAGCGGGGTAACGCAGTATTTT. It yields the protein CASSLYSGVTQYF.

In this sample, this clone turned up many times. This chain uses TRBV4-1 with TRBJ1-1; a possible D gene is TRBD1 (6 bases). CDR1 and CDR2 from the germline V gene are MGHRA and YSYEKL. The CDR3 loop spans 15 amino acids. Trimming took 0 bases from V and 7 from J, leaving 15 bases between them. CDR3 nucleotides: TGCGCCAGCAGCCAAGATGATCAGGGGTGGATTGAAGCTTTCTTT. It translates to CASSQDDQGWIEAFF.

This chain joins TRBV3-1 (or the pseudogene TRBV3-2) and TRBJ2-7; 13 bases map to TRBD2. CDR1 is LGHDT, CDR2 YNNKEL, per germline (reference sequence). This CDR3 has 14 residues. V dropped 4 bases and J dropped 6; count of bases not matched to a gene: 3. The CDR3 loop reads CASSLGLAGAEQYF. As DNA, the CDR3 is TGTGCCAGCAGCCTTGGACTAGCGGGAGCCGAGCAGTACTTC.

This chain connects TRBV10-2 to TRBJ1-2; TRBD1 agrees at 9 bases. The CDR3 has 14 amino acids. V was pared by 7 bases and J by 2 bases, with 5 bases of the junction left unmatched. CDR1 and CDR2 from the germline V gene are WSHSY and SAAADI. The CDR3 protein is CASKGQGSNYGYTF. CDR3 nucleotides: TGCGCCAGCAAGGGACAGGGATCCAACTATGGCTACACCTTC.

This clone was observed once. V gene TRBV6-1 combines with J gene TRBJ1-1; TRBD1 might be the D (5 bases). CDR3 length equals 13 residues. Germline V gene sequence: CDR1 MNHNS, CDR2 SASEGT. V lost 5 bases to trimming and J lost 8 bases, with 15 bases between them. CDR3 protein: CASSLVNSGEAFF. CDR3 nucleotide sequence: TGTGCCAGCAGTTTGGTGAATTCAGGGGAAGCTTTCTTT.

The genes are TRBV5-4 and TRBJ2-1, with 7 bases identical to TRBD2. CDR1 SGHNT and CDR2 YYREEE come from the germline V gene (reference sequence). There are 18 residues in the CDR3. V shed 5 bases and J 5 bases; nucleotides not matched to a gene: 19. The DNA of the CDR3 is TGTGCCAGCAGTGGGGTCGAGGGCAGCGGGGTGCGCCACAATGAGCAGTTCTTC. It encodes CASSGVEGSGVRHNEQFF.

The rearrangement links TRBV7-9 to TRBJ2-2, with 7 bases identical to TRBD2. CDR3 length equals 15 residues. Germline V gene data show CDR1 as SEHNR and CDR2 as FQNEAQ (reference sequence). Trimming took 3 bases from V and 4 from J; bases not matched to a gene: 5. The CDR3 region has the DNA TGTGCCAGCAGCTTGGGAGGGCTCTCCACCGGGGAGCTGTTTTTT. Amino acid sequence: CASSLGGLSTGELFF. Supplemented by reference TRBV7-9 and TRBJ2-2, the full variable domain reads DTGVSQNPRHKITKRGQNVTFRCDPISEHNRLYWYRQTLGQGPEFLTYFQNEAQLEKSRLLSDRFSAERPKGSFSTLEIQRTEQGDSAMYLCASSLGGLSTGELFFGEGSRLTVL.

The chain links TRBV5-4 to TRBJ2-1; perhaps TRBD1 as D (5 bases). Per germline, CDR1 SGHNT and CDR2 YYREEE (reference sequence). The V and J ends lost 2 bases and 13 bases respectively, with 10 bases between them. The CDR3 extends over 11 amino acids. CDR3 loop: CASSFQGSQFF. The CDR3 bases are TGTGCCAGCAGCTTCCAGGGTTCACAGTTCTTC.

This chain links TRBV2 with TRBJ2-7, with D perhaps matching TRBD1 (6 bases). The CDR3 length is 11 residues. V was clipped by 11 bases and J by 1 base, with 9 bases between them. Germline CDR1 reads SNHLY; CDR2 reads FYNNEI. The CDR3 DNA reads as TGTGCCTGGGGGCAGTCCTACGAGCAGTACGTC. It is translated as CAWGQSYEQYV.

The CDR3 region is CASSLNPGLAGGPAKNIQYF. The CDR3, as DNA: TGCGCCAGCAGCTTAAATCCGGGACTAGCGGGAGGGCCTGCCAAAAACATTCAGTACTTC. The genes are TRBV5-1 and TRBJ2-4; 16 bases agree with TRBD2. CDR3 length: 20 amino acids. Germline V gene lookup returns CDR1 SGHRS and CDR2 YFSETQ. V lost 2 bases, J lost 1 base, and 9 bases stayed unmatched.

The CDR3 DNA follows: TGTGCCAGCAGTGAAGCGAGGGAGTACACAGATACGCAGTATTTT. The encoded protein is CASSEAREYTDTQYF. The genes are TRBV6-1 and TRBJ2-3; D is perhaps TRBD2 (5 bases). V lost 0 bases, J lost 2 bases, and 9 bases lay in between. The CDR3 is 15 residues long. Germline V gene lookup returns CDR1 MNHNS and CDR2 SASEGT.

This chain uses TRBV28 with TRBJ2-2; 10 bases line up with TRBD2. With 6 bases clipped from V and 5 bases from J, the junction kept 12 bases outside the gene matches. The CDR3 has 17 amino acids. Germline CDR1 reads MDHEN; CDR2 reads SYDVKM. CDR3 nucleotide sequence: TGTGCCAGCAGGATTTCTAGCGGGAGAGGAAGGACCGGGGAGCTGTTTTTT. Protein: CASRISSGRGRTGELFF.

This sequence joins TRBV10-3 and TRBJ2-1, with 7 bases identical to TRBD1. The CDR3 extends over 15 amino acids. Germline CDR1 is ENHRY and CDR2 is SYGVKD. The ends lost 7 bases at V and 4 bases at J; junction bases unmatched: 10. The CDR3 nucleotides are TGTGCCATCATGTCACCGGGACAGAGTTACAATGAGCAGTTCTTC. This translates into CAIMSPGQSYNEQFF.

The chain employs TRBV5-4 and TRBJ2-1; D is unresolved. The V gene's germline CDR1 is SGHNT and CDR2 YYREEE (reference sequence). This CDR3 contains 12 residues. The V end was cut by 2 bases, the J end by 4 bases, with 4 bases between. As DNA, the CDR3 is TGTGCCAGCAGCTTCCAATACAATGAGCAGTTCTTC. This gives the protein CASSFQYNEQFF.

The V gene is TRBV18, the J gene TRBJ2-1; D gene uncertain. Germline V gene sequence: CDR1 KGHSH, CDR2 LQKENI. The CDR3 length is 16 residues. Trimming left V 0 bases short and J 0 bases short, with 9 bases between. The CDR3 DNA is TGTGCCAGCTCACCACCGACACTTTTCTCCTACAATGAGCAGTTCTTC. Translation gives CASSPPTLFSYNEQFF.

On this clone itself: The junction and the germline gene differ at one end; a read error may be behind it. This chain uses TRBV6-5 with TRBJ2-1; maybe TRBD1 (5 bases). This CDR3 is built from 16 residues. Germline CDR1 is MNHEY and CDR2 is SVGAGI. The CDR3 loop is CAGSYSTVGSYNEQFF. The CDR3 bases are TGTGCCGGCAGCTACTCGACAGTTGGCTCCTACAATGAGCAGTTCTTC.

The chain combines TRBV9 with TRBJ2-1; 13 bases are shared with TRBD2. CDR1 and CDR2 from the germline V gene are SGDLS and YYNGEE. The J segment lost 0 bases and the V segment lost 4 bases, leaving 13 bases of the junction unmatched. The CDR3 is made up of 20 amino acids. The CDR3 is CASSLRTSGGLLSSYNEQFF. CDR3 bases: TGTGCCAGCAGCCTACGGACTAGCGGGGGACTCCTTAGCTCCTACAATGAGCAGTTCTTC.

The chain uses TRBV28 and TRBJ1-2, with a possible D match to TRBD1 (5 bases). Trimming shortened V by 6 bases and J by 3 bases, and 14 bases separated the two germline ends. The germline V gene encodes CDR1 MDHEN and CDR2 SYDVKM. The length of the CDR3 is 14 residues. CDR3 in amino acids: CASSSQGADYGYTF. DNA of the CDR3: TGTGCCAGCAGCTCCCAGGGTGCGGACTATGGCTACACCTTC.

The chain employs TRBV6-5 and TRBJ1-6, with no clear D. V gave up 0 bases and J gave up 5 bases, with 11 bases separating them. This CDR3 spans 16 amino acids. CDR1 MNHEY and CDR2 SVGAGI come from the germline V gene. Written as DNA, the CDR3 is TGTGCCAGCAGTTACTCTGGGAGATTTAATAATTCACCCCTCCACTTT. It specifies CASSYSGRFNNSPLHF.

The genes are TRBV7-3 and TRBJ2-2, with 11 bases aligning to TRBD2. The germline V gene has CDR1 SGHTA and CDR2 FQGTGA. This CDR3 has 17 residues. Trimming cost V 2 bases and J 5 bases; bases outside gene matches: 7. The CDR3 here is CASSLAIAGGPTGELFF. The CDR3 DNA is TGTGCCAGCAGCTTAGCTATAGCGGGAGGGCCGACCGGGGAGCTGTTTTTT.

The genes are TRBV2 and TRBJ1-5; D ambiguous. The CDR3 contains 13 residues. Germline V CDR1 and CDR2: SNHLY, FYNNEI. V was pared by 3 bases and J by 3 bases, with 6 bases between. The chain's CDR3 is CASSDFHNQPQHF. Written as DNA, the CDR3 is TGTGCCAGCAGTGATTTTCACAATCAGCCCCAGCATTTT. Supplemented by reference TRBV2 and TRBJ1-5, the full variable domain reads EPEVTQTPSHQVTQMGQEVILRCVPISNHLYFYWYRQILGQKVEFLVSFYNNEISEKSEIFDDQFSVERPDGSNFTLKIRSTKLEDSAMYFCASSDFHNQPQHFGDGTRLSIL.

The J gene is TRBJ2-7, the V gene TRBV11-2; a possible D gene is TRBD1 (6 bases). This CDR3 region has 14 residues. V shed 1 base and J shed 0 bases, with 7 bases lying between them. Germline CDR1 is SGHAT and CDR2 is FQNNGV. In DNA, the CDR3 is TGTGCCAGCAGCTTAGTACAGGGCTCCTACGAGCAGTACTTC. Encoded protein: CASSLVQGSYEQYF. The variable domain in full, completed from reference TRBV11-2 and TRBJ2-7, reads EAGVAQSPRYKIIEKRQSVAFWCNPISGHATLYWYQQILGQGPKLLIQFQNNGVVDDSQLPKDRFSAERLKGVDSTLKIQPAKLEDSAVYLCASSLVQGSYEQYFGPGTRLTVT.

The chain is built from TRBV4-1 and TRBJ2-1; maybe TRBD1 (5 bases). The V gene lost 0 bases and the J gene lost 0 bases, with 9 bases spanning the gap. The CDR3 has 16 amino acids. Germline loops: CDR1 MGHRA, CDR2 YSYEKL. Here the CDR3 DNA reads TGCGCCAGCAGCCAAGACAGGGCAGACTCCTACAATGAGCAGTTCTTC. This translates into CASSQDRADSYNEQFF.

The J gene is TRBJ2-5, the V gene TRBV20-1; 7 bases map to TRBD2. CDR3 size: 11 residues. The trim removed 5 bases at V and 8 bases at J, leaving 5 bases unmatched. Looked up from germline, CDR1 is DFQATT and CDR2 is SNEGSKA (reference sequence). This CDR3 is CSAPREETQYF. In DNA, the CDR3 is TGCAGTGCTCCTCGGGAGGAAACCCAGTACTTC.

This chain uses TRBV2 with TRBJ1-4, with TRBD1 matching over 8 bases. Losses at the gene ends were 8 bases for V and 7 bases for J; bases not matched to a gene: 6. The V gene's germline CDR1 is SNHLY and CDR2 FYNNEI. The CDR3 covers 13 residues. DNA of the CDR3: TGTGCCAGCGACCGGGACAGGCGTGAAAAACTGTTTTTT. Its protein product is CASDRDRREKLFF.